Listed below are T cell receptor beta chains from one sample, sequenced in a study of T cell responses to AZD1222 COVID-19 vaccine. Profiled with immunoSEQ multiplex PCR; TCRdb holds only in-frame clones, not every one. The sample contains some 180,000 clones, around 92% of which appear only once. The sample consisted of peripheral blood, taken on day 0 of AZD1222 vaccination. The source of these receptors is an adult in good health. Both conserved end residues are part of each CDR3. Fields, in order: V gene, clone size, D gene, J gene, CDR3 DNA, CDR3 protein. The D gene is left open where the match is weak. The listing skips clone size in some rows; elsewhere it reads once, few, many or a size class.

v_call: TRBV5-4
clone_size: -
d_call: TRBD2
j_call: TRBJ2-7
cdr3_nt: TGTGCCAGCAGCTTGAGTCTAGCGGGGTTAAGCGAGCAGTACTTC
cdr3_aa: CASSLSLAGLSEQYF

v_call: TRBV11-2
clone_size: -
d_call: TRBD1
j_call: TRBJ1-5
cdr3_nt: TGTGCCAGCAGCTTAGGACAGGGAAATAATCAGCCCCAGCATTTT
cdr3_aa: CASSLGQGNNQPQHF

v_call: TRBV24-1
clone_size: -
d_call: -
j_call: TRBJ1-2
cdr3_nt: TGTGCCACCAGTGCCCCGACGGAACTCGGCTATGGCTACACCTTC
cdr3_aa: CATSAPTELGYGYTF

v_call: TRBV30
clone_size: once
d_call: -
j_call: TRBJ1-6
cdr3_nt: TGTGCCTGGAAAGCGGGGGTGAAAAGACAGGATAATTCACCCCTCCACTTT
cdr3_aa: CAWKAGVKRQDNSPLHF

v_call: TRBV2
clone_size: -
d_call: -
j_call: TRBJ1-1
cdr3_nt: TGTGCCAGCAGAGGGGACATGGGGACTGAAGCTTTCTTT
cdr3_aa: CASRGDMGTEAFF

v_call: TRBV6-1
clone_size: -
d_call: TRBD2
j_call: TRBJ2-3
cdr3_nt: TGTGCCAGCAGTGACCGACTAGCGGGGACCTTTTTT
cdr3_aa: CASSDRLAGTFF

v_call: TRBV9
clone_size: -
d_call: -
j_call: TRBJ2-3
cdr3_nt: TGTGCCAGCAGCACAGGGATGGGCACAGATACGCAGTATTTT
cdr3_aa: CASSTGMGTDTQYF

v_call: TRBV24-1
clone_size: -
d_call: -
j_call: TRBJ2-1
cdr3_nt: TGTGCCACCAGCGATTACTCAGACCGACCCACAGTCTTC
cdr3_aa: CATSDYSDRPTVF

v_call: TRBV25-1
clone_size: once
d_call: TRBD1
j_call: TRBJ1-1
cdr3_nt: TGTGCCAGCCAAGGACAGGGGAACACTGAAGCTTTCTTT
cdr3_aa: CASQGQGNTEAFF

v_call: TRBV11-2
clone_size: -
d_call: TRBD1
j_call: TRBJ2-7
cdr3_nt: TGTGCCAGCAGCTTAGTCCCTCTCCCCGGACAGGGTTCCTACGAGCAGTACTTC
cdr3_aa: CASSLVPLPGQGSYEQYF